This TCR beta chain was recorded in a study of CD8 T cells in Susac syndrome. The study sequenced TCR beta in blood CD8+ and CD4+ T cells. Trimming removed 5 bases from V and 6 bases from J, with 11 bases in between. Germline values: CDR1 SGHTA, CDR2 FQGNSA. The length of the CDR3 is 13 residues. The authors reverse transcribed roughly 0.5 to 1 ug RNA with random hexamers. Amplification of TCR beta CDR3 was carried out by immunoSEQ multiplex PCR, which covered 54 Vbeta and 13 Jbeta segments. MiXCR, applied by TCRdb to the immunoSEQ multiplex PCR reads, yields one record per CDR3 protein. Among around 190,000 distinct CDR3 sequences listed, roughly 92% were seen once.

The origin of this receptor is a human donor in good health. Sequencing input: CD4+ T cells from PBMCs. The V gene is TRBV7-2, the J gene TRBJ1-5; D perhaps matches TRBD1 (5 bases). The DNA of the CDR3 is TGTGCCAGCAGCCCCCAGGGAGGTCAGCCCCAGCATTTT. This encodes CASSPQGGQPQHF.